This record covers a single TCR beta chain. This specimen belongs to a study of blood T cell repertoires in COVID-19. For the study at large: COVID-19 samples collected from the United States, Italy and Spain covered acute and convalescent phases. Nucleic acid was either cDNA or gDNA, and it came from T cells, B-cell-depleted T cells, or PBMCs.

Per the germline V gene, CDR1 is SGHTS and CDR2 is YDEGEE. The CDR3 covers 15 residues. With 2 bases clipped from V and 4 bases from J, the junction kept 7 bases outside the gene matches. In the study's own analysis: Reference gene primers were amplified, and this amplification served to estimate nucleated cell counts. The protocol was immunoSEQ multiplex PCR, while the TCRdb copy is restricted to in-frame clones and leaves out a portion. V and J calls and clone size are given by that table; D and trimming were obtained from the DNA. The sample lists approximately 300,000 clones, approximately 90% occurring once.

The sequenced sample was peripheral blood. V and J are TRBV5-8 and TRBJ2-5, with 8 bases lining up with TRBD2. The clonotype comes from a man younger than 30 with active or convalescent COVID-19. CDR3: CASSFGAGVLETQYF. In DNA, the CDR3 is TGTGCCAGCAGCTTTGGAGCGGGAGTTTTAGAGACCCAGTACTTC.